Below are 5 T cell receptor beta chains sequenced from a single sample in a study of T cells in localized non-small cell lung cancer. TCRdb's table, derived via immunoSEQ multiplex PCR, lists solely in-frame clones and lacks some. The profile shows 5,400 or so clones, about 85% of them singletons. Sequences were derived from PBMCs, sampled before any cancer treatment. Receptors were obtained from a woman aged 40-69 years with stage II lung adenocarcinoma.

The chain recombines TRBV19 with TRBJ2-1; 9 nucleotides line up with TRBD2. CDR3 length equals 15 residues. The V gene's germline CDR1 is LNHDA and CDR2 SQIVND (reference sequence). V was clipped by 5 bases and J by 8 bases; unmatched bases: 10. In DNA form, the CDR3 reads TGTGCCAGTAGTGGAGGAGGCGGGAGGGCCGATGAGCAGTTCTTC. Protein sequence: CASSGGGGRADEQFF. The full variable domain, rest sourced from reference TRBV19 and TRBJ2-1, is DGGITQSPKYLFRKEGQNVTLSCEQNLNHDAMYWYRQDPGQGLRLIYYSQIVNDFQKGDIAEGYSVSREKKESFPLTVTSAQKNPTAFYLCASSGGGGRADEQFFGPGTRLTVL.

This sequence joins TRBV6-5 and TRBJ2-3; possibly TRBD1 for D (6 bases). This CDR3 is 13 amino acids long. With 3 bases removed from V and 5 bases from J, the gap between germline ends came to 9 bases. Germline CDR1 and CDR2: MNHEY and SVGAGI. Here the CDR3 DNA reads TGTGCCAGCAGTTATTTCAGGGGAGATACGCAGTATTTT. Residues: CASSYFRGDTQYF.

The rearrangement joins TRBV7-9 to TRBJ1-4; D is perhaps TRBD1 (6 bases). V gave up 5 bases and J gave up 4 bases, with 11 bases separating them. CDR1 is SEHNR, CDR2 FQNEAQ, per germline (reference sequence). The CDR3 runs to 14 residues. This chain's CDR3 is CASSADSSNEKLFF. CDR3 nucleotides: TGTGCCAGCAGCGCGGACAGCAGTAATGAAAAACTGTTTTTT.

This rearrangement joins TRBV29-1 to TRBJ2-7; D remains unclear. The CDR3 extends over 13 amino acids. With 0 bases removed from V and 3 bases from J, the gap between germline ends came to 9 bases. CDR1 and CDR2 from the germline V gene are SQVTM and ANQGSEA. The chain's CDR3 is CSVEDFPGYEQYF. The CDR3 DNA reads TGCAGCGTTGAAGATTTCCCAGGCTACGAGCAGTACTTC.

The V call is TRBV27, the J call TRBJ2-3; D ambiguous. V lost 5 bases, J lost 0 bases, and 21 bases lay in between. The CDR3 covers 18 residues. Germline V lookup: CDR1 MNHEY, CDR2 SMNVEV (reference sequence). The CDR3 bases are TGTGCCAGCAGTCTCCTATGGTCCGAAGTCGATAGCACAGATACGCAGTATTTT. It yields the protein CASSLLWSEVDSTDTQYF.